This T cell receptor beta chain was recorded in a study of blood T cell repertoires in COVID-19. Libraries were prepared by immunoSEQ multiplex PCR; TCRdb keeps only in-frame clonotypes and omits some of them. The table includes around 240,000 clones, roughly 86% detected once. V lost 8 bases, J lost 5 bases, and 10 bases stayed unmatched. This CDR3 is 14 amino acids long. Per germline, CDR1 LNHDA and CDR2 SQIVND (reference sequence). V and J are TRBV19 and TRBJ2-5; 8 bases fit TRBD2. The material sequenced was peripheral blood. This receptor was taken from a woman aged 25 to 39 who had recovered from COVID-19. CDR3 residues: CASAITGGQETQYF. The DNA for the CDR3 is TGTGCCAGTGCCATAACGGGGGGGCAGGAGACCCAGTACTTC.